This T cell receptor (beta chain) was identified in a study of blood T cell repertoires in COVID-19 (dated by TCRdb to 2018 to 2020). For the study in its entirety: The collaborator samples originated in the United States, Italy and Spain and spanned the acute and convalescent phases of COVID-19. The repertoires were released in a freely available public database meant as a resource for research on the immune response to SARS-CoV-2. Subjects who had been exposed to COVID-19, were actively infected with it, or had recovered from it provided the deeply sampled blood TCRbeta repertoires that made up the dataset. The material from the prospective study consisted of cDNA or gDNA derived from T cells, B-cell-depleted T cells, or PBMCs. Where available, HLA class I and class II types were obtained from metadata supplied by the sample provider rather than from assay-based typing. Sample metadata almost always included a de-identified subject ID, COVID-19 status, age in years and sex. Samples were obtained from the ongoing ImmuneRACE study (first 160 participants) and from 1,000 to 1,500 subjects provided by 6 global collaborators. The full study reports these points: How much clinical and demographic metadata was included differed by source and by participant, and the metadata was provided uncurated.

Reading from cysteine to phenylalanine, the CDR3 counts 16 amino acids. Only the CDR3 part of the read is kept: 48 bases, read in frame from the first base. CDR1 MDHEN and CDR2 SYDVKM were looked up in the germline V gene. Trimmed from V: 8 bases; trimmed from J: 6 bases; junction bases lacking a gene match: 15. In the prospective study, participants were roughly 18 to 90 years old, resided in about two dozen geographic areas of the United States, and were enrolled through a virtual design. In the prospective study, cohorts were assigned on the basis of participant-reported clinical history obtained from a screening survey and a study questionnaire. Mobile phlebotomists in the prospective study collected whole blood, serum and a nasopharyngeal or oropharyngeal swab from every participant. Over a 2-month period, participants in the prospective study had the option of providing additional blood draws and questionnaires. Blood samples from the prospective study were shipped frozen or at room temperature prior to DNA extraction.

In the case of this clone: No antigen is known for it. No much larger clone is present one base from it, and per-base qualities are unavailable.

The immunoSEQ Assay, a bias-controlled multiplex PCR, was used to amplify TCRbeta CDR3 regions from genomic DNA. As for the authors' bioinformatics: The number of nucleated cells in each sample was estimated by amplification of reference gene primers within the assay. Sequence reads were collapsed and filtered to measure the absolute abundance of every unique TCRbeta CDR3 rearrangement. For each sample, productive Simpson clonality was calculated as the square root of Simpson's diversity index across productive rearrangements. Drawn from immuneACCESS, this table holds only the in-frame rearrangements with V and J called that TCRdb kept. Clones are partly lost; checked studies trace under half to an unresolved V gene and leave the rest unexplained. V and J calls and clone size are copied from that table; D and trimming were computed from the DNA. The sample contains approximately 290,000 clones, around 90% of them found a single time. The ten largest clones capture around 4.5% of the sample.

Sequencing was performed on PBMCs or T cells enriched from blood (not recorded which). The receptor was derived from a woman younger than 35 with acute COVID-19. The chain uses TRBV28 and TRBJ2-1; TRBD2 agrees with 8 junctional bases. The CDR3 region has the sequence CASLSHLAGGTNEQFF. The nucleotide sequence is TGTGCCAGCCTAAGCCACCTGGCGGGAGGCACCAATGAGCAGTTCTTC.